This is a list of T cell receptor beta chains from one sample in a study of blood T cell repertoires in COVID-19. Profiled with immunoSEQ multiplex PCR; TCRdb holds only in-frame clones, not every one. Of 200,000 to 250,000 clones detected, around 82% appear once; the ten largest clones hold 4.5% to 7%. The sample was peripheral blood. The receptors originated from a woman aged 70-85 years with acute or convalescent COVID-19. The CDR3 runs from the conserved cysteine through the conserved F or W. Fields, in order: V gene, J gene, D gene, clone size, CDR3 DNA, CDR3 protein. The D gene is left open where the match is weak. Size is omitted from some rows. Given values are once, few, many or a class for expanded clones.

v_gene: TRBV29-1; j_gene: TRBJ2-7; d_gene: NA; abundance: NA; CDR3nt: TGCAGCGTTAAGGAGAACGAGCAGTACTTC; CDR3aa: CSVKENEQYF
v_gene: TRBV2; j_gene: TRBJ1-2; d_gene: NA; abundance: few; CDR3nt: TGTGCCAGCAGGGAAAGAGGTGGCTACACCTTC; CDR3aa: CASRERGGYTF
v_gene: TRBV27; j_gene: TRBJ1-5; d_gene: NA; abundance: NA; CDR3nt: TGTGCCAGCAGCCCGCTGGGCACCCAGCCCCAGCATTTT; CDR3aa: CASSPLGTQPQHF
v_gene: TRBV27; j_gene: TRBJ2-2; d_gene: TRBD2; abundance: NA; CDR3nt: TGTGCCAGCAGTTTCGACGGGCGGGGGACCGGGGAGCTGTTTTTT; CDR3aa: CASSFDGRGTGELFF
v_gene: TRBV28; j_gene: TRBJ2-1; d_gene: TRBD2; abundance: once; CDR3nt: TGTGCCAGCACCCCTGGAGGGCTAGCGGGACCGTACAATGAGCAGTTCTTC; CDR3aa: CASTPGGLAGPYNEQFF
v_gene: TRBV4-1; j_gene: TRBJ1-5; d_gene: NA; abundance: NA; CDR3nt: TGCGCCAGCAGCCAAGGTAGTCTCAATCAGCCCCAGCATTTT; CDR3aa: CASSQGSLNQPQHF
v_gene: TRBV12-3/TRBV12-4; j_gene: TRBJ1-2; d_gene: NA; abundance: few; CDR3nt: TGTGCCAGCAGCCCTGACTTGCCCTATGGCTACACCTTC; CDR3aa: CASSPDLPYGYTF
v_gene: TRBV18; j_gene: TRBJ2-3; d_gene: NA; abundance: NA; CDR3nt: TGTGCCAGCTCACCCCGCGGTACAGGGTTGAAAGATACGCAGTATTTT; CDR3aa: CASSPRGTGLKDTQYF
v_gene: TRBV19; j_gene: TRBJ2-7; d_gene: NA; abundance: once; CDR3nt: TGTGCCAGTAGTCAACGGAGCCGCGCCTACGAGCAGTACTTC; CDR3aa: CASSQRSRAYEQYF
v_gene: TRBV6-4; j_gene: TRBJ1-1; d_gene: NA; abundance: NA; CDR3nt: TGTGCCAGCAGTGACTCCGGACATGGGGACACTGAAGCTTTCTTT; CDR3aa: CASSDSGHGDTEAFF
v_gene: TRBV7-8; j_gene: TRBJ1-1; d_gene: NA; abundance: NA; CDR3nt: TGTGCCAGCAGCTATGTGTGGGAGACTGAAGCTTTCTTT; CDR3aa: CASSYVWETEAFF
v_gene: TRBV5-1; j_gene: TRBJ1-1; d_gene: NA; abundance: few; CDR3nt: TGCGCCAGCAGCTTTAAAGACATGAACACTGAAGCTTTCTTT; CDR3aa: CASSFKDMNTEAFF
v_gene: TRBV7-8; j_gene: TRBJ1-5; d_gene: TRBD1; abundance: NA; CDR3nt: TGTGCCAGCAGCTTAGCGGGACAGGGGAATCAGCCCCAGCATTTT; CDR3aa: CASSLAGQGNQPQHF
v_gene: TRBV25-1; j_gene: TRBJ1-6; d_gene: NA; abundance: NA; CDR3nt: TGTGCCAGCTCTAACCGGAGCTCCTATAATTCACCCCTCCACTTT; CDR3aa: CASSNRSSYNSPLHF
v_gene: TRBV19; j_gene: TRBJ2-7; d_gene: TRBD1; abundance: NA; CDR3nt: TGTGCCAGTAGTATTCTGGACAGGGGGAACGAGCAGTACTTC; CDR3aa: CASSILDRGNEQYF
v_gene: TRBV2; j_gene: TRBJ2-5; d_gene: TRBD2; abundance: NA; CDR3nt: TGTGCCAGCAGTGGACTAGCGGGGGGACAAGAGACCCAGTACTTC; CDR3aa: CASSGLAGGQETQYF
v_gene: TRBV6-5; j_gene: TRBJ2-2; d_gene: NA; abundance: NA; CDR3nt: TGTGCCAGCCGAAACAGGGAAGGGGCCGGGGAGCTGTTTTTT; CDR3aa: CASRNREGAGELFF
v_gene: TRBV3-1/TRBV3-2; j_gene: TRBJ1-4; d_gene: TRBD1; abundance: NA; CDR3nt: TGTGCCAGCAGCCGCACAGGGGAGGATGAAAAACTGTTTTTT; CDR3aa: CASSRTGEDEKLFF
v_gene: TRBV12-3/TRBV12-4; j_gene: TRBJ2-3; d_gene: NA; abundance: NA; CDR3nt: TGTGCCAGCAGTTTATCGTCCGATACGCAGTATTTT; CDR3aa: CASSLSSDTQYF
v_gene: TRBV12-3/TRBV12-4; j_gene: TRBJ2-7; d_gene: TRBD1; abundance: NA; CDR3nt: TGTGCCAGCAGTAACAGGGGGGCGAGTGAGCAGTACTTC; CDR3aa: CASSNRGASEQYF
v_gene: TRBV5-3; j_gene: TRBJ1-5; d_gene: NA; abundance: NA; CDR3nt: TGTGCCAGAAGCAAAGAAAGGACAGCCTATCAGCCCCAGCATTTT; CDR3aa: CARSKERTAYQPQHF
v_gene: TRBV6-4; j_gene: TRBJ1-4; d_gene: TRBD1; abundance: NA; CDR3nt: TGTGCCAGCAGTGAACAGGGGGGTGAAAAACTGTTTTTT; CDR3aa: CASSEQGGEKLFF
v_gene: TRBV24-1; j_gene: TRBJ1-4; d_gene: NA; abundance: once; CDR3nt: TGTGCCACCAGTGATTCGCGGGACGGCAATGAAAAACTGTTTTTT; CDR3aa: CATSDSRDGNEKLFF
v_gene: TRBV9; j_gene: TRBJ2-5; d_gene: NA; abundance: NA; CDR3nt: TGTGCCAGCGCGGCGGGACCCGACCAGACCCAGTACTTC; CDR3aa: CASAAGPDQTQYF
v_gene: TRBV5-1; j_gene: TRBJ2-5; d_gene: NA; abundance: NA; CDR3nt: TGCGCCAGCAGCGGGAGCGGAAAAGAGACCCAGTACTTC; CDR3aa: CASSGSGKETQYF
v_gene: TRBV30; j_gene: TRBJ2-1; d_gene: NA; abundance: NA; CDR3nt: TGTGCCTGGAGTAATGGCGGTGACAATGAGCAGTTCTTC; CDR3aa: CAWSNGGDNEQFF
v_gene: TRBV7-2; j_gene: TRBJ2-7; d_gene: NA; abundance: NA; CDR3nt: TGTGCCAGCAGCTCCGACAGTGAATCCTACGAGCAGTACTTC; CDR3aa: CASSSDSESYEQYF
v_gene: TRBV5-1; j_gene: TRBJ2-5; d_gene: TRBD1; abundance: NA; CDR3nt: TGCGCCAGCACCACGGGACAGCCTCAAGAGACCCAGTACTTC; CDR3aa: CASTTGQPQETQYF
v_gene: TRBV5-1; j_gene: TRBJ2-6; d_gene: TRBD1; abundance: NA; CDR3nt: TGCGCCAGCAGCCTTAGAGACCGGGACAGGGGTGCCGGGGCCAACGTCCTGACTTTC; CDR3aa: CASSLRDRDRGAGANVLTF
v_gene: TRBV4-2; j_gene: TRBJ2-5; d_gene: TRBD2; abundance: once; CDR3nt: TGTGCCAGCAGCCTGGCTAGCGGAAGGCAAGAGACCCAGTACTTC; CDR3aa: CASSLASGRQETQYF
v_gene: TRBV7-9; j_gene: TRBJ2-6; d_gene: TRBD1; abundance: NA; CDR3nt: TGTGCCAGCAGCTCCGGACAGGGGGTTACTGGGGCCAACGTCCTGACTTTC; CDR3aa: CASSSGQGVTGANVLTF
v_gene: TRBV27; j_gene: TRBJ2-5; d_gene: NA; abundance: NA; CDR3nt: TGTGCCAGCAAACTACGAGCAGGGTGGGCAGAGACCCAGTACTTC; CDR3aa: CASKLRAGWAETQYF
v_gene: TRBV2; j_gene: TRBJ2-1; d_gene: NA; abundance: NA; CDR3nt: TGTGCCAGCAGTGGGGAGTGGGGTGAGCAGTTCTTC; CDR3aa: CASSGEWGEQFF
v_gene: TRBV5-1; j_gene: TRBJ2-2; d_gene: TRBD2; abundance: NA; CDR3nt: TGCGCCAGCAGCGTGGGACTAGTCGACACCGGGGAGCTGTTTTTT; CDR3aa: CASSVGLVDTGELFF